This is a list of T cell receptor beta chains from one sample in a study of T cells in Graves' hyperthyroidism and ophthalmopathy. TCRdb re-called the multiplex PCR reads with MiXCR, one entry per CDR3 protein. The table shows some 600,000 distinct CDR3 sequences, with approximately 15% occurring only once. Sequencing input: blood. These TCRs come from a woman in her twenties or thirties with Graves' hyperthyroidism that later progressed to Graves' ophthalmopathy. Both conserved end residues are part of each CDR3. Fields, in order: D gene, clone size, V gene, CDR3 protein. The D gene is left open where the match is weak. Clone size is stated in some rows and not others, as once, few, many or a class when expanded.

>.|few|TRBV7-8
CASSLGPPRGLRETQYF
>TRBD1|few|TRBV6-4
CASSLTQDRPGELFF
>.|many|TRBV18
CASTLYPLREGSITEAFF
>.|many|TRBV28
CASSLQLAGRSGNTIYF
>.|many|TRBV18
CASSQRDSDYGYTF
>TRBD1|many|TRBV12-3/TRBV12-4
CASSLVGQGGSTEAFF
>TRBD1|many|TRBV5-1
CASSLRGLSATNEKLFF
>.|many|TRBV20-1
CSAHPQTSTDTQYF
>.|many|TRBV15
CATSRDVPGELFF
>TRBD1|.|TRBV19
CASKGQGSGANVLTF
>.|many|TRBV3-1
CASSQDTSNQPQHF
>.|.|TRBV2
CASSGPGRRNGDEQYF
>TRBD2|many|TRBV2
CASRAFGSGDSGIDEQFF
>.|.|TRBV6-2/TRBV6-3
CASSRVRTDTQYF
>TRBD1|.|TRBV20-1
CSGIGDSSYEQYF
>TRBD1|many|TRBV12-3/TRBV12-4
CASTSGQFNQPQHF
>TRBD2|many|TRBV7-2
CASSISGDSYNEQFF
>.|.|TRBV14
CASSQVGQSFDEQFF
>.|many|TRBV28
CASSTEKNTEAFF
>.|many|TRBV27
CASSLGHSNSPLHF
>.|many|TRBV7-2
CASSLVKARPDYEQYF
>.|many|TRBV7-2
CASSSYRVSEQYF
>.|many|TRBV28
CASVQGFREQYF
>.|many|TRBV12-3/TRBV12-4
CASHWSGANVLTF
>.|.|TRBV6-5
CASSYSPGPTRSNEKLFF
>TRBD1|few|TRBV19
CASSNSGTGDSTLADTQYF
>.|few|TRBV19
CASSIGRDNEKLFF
>TRBD2|few|TRBV12-3/TRBV12-4
CASSLGRGYHYEQYF
>.|many|TRBV20-1
CSARERRTQETQYF
>TRBD2|.|TRBV7-9
CASSPQGSGRAPIFQETQYF
>TRBD2|many|TRBV27
CASSRPGTRSTDTQYF
>.|many|TRBV7-2
CASSTQSFGTTEAFF
>TRBD2|many|TRBV15
CATSRDARGREDTQYF
>.|.|TRBV6-5
CASSYLTGQYEQYF
>.|many|TRBV11-2
CASSSLYFPGTLGANNEQFF
>.|many|TRBV29-1
CSAVQVGETQYF
>.|many|TRBV6-2/TRBV6-3
CASSYPITRAFDTQYF
>.|.|TRBV20-1
CSARGVGAGNTIYF
>.|many|TRBV7-9
CASRGGRPDTYEQYF
>.|many|TRBV27
CASTLGGGAYTEAFF
>.|few|TRBV4-2
CASSQVVLPDDTEAFF
>TRBD1|many|TRBV28
CASRPYRGPYEQYF
>.|.|TRBV6-1
CASRIQGGVPYGYTF
>.|many|TRBV19
CASSKGSGANVLTF
>TRBD2|many|TRBV12-3/TRBV12-4
CASSTSGAGYEQYF
>.|.|TRBV7-9
CASVLYNEQFF
>.|.|TRBV13
CASSLDRRGNTGELFF
>.|many|TRBV28
CASSLPDSSSYEQYF
>.|many|TRBV28
CASSLHSGNTIYF
>TRBD2|.|TRBV4-1
CASSQGSSGVYNEQFF
>.|many|TRBV2
CAIVRGNTEAFF